The 17 T cell receptor beta chains below all came from one sample that was sequenced in a study of identical twins. TCRdb fed the 5' RACE reads into MiXCR, producing one record per CDR3 protein. The sample contains hundreds of thousands of distinct CDR3 sequences, roughly 20% of which appear only once. The same specimen was also included in a second study, on T cells expressing NK-cell markers.

Sequenced material: PBMCs. The receptor set was obtained from a woman aged 18-29 years in good health.

The genes are TRBV3-1 and TRBJ2-3, with D tentatively TRBD1 (5 bases). V was clipped by 4 bases and J by 2 bases, with 10 bases between them. This CDR3 spans 14 amino acids. Germline CDR1 and CDR2: LGHDT and YNNKEL (reference sequence). CDR3 bases: TGTGCCAGCAGCCGAAAGGACAACACAGATACGCAGTATTTT. As protein: CASSRKDNTDTQYF.

The V call is TRBV20-1, the J call TRBJ2-7, with 9 bases fitting TRBD1. Looked up from germline, CDR1 is DFQATT and CDR2 is SNEGSKA (reference sequence). Trimming took 6 bases from V and 3 from J; bases not matched to a gene: 6. The CDR3 contains 13 residues. The DNA of the CDR3 is TGCAGTGCCATGGACAGGGGTGGCTACGAGCAGTACTTC. This codes for CSAMDRGGYEQYF.

This clonotype was recorded many times. The chain is built from TRBV6-1 and TRBJ2-3; the D is unclear. From germline, CDR1 is MNHNS and CDR2 SASEGT. The CDR3 contains 13 residues. The V end was cut by 0 bases, the J end by 5 bases, with 6 bases between. The DNA for the CDR3 is TGTGCCAGCAGTGAAGCGCCGGGAGATACGCAGTATTTT. This translates into CASSEAPGDTQYF.

The chain recombines TRBV9 with TRBJ2-7, with D possibly being TRBD2 (7 bases). V lost 7 bases and J 4 bases, leaving 33 bases between the germline ends. This CDR3 spans 19 amino acids. Per germline, CDR1 SGDLS and CDR2 YYNGEE. CDR3 in amino acids: CASRPSTPQVAGALYEQYF. The CDR3, as DNA: TGTGCCAGCCGACCGTCGACACCCCAAGTTGCGGGGGCCCTTTACGAGCAGTACTTC.

This clonotype appeared a few times. The V and J genes are TRBV7-9 and TRBJ2-3, with D hard to call. Germline V lookup: CDR1 SEHNR, CDR2 FQNEAQ (reference sequence). This CDR3 is 13 amino acids long. V gave up 6 bases and J gave up 2 bases, with 9 bases separating them. As DNA, the CDR3 is TGTGCCAGCAGTCGGCCGAACACAGATACGCAGTATTTT. Residues: CASSRPNTDTQYF. The whole variable domain, filled in from reference TRBV7-9 and TRBJ2-3, reads DTGVSQNPRHKITKRGQNVTFRCDPISEHNRLYWYRQTLGQGPEFLTYFQNEAQLEKSRLLSDRFSAERPKGSFSTLEIQRTEQGDSAMYLCASSRPNTDTQYFGPGTRLTVL.

The count of this clonotype is one. The V and J genes are TRBV7-9 and TRBJ2-1, with D maybe TRBD1 (5 bases). From germline, CDR1 is SEHNR and CDR2 FQNEAQ (reference sequence). The V and J ends lost 7 bases and 9 bases respectively, with 22 bases between them. This CDR3 is 15 amino acids long. The CDR3 DNA sequence: TGTGCCAGCACCTTGGGGCAGGGTTGGAACGGTGAGCAGTTCTTC. Its protein product is CASTLGQGWNGEQFF.

The chain carries TRBV12-2 and TRBJ2-7. TRBV12-2 has pseudogene status. CDR3 length: 18 amino acids. Here the CDR3 reads CASRLPGWQRNCHYEQYF. CDR3 DNA sequence: TGTGCAAGTCGCTTACCTGGGTGGCAGCGCAATTGCCACTACGAGCAGTACTTC.

This clonotype was recorded only once. This chain connects TRBV18 to TRBJ2-7, with D tentatively TRBD1 (5 bases). The V gene lost 1 base and the J gene lost 6 bases, with 13 bases spanning the gap. The CDR3 has 14 amino acids. Germline CDR1 KGHSH, CDR2 LQKENI. CDR3 bases: TGTGCCAGCTCACCACGCTGGTCGCAGGGCGAGCAGTACTTC. Translation: CASSPRWSQGEQYF.

This clonotype was seen a handful of times. The V gene is TRBV15, the J gene TRBJ2-7, with D possibly being TRBD1 (6 bases). V was pared by 5 bases and J by 4 bases, with 15 bases between. This CDR3 has 14 amino acids. Looked up from germline, CDR1 is LNHNV and CDR2 is YYDKDF (reference sequence). The CDR3 DNA is TGTGCCACCAGCCGTACAGGGTTAGGGTACGAGCAGTACTTC. It translates to CATSRTGLGYEQYF. Full variable domain (remainder filled in from reference TRBV15 and TRBJ2-7): DAMVIQNPRYQVTQFGKPVTLSCSQTLNHNVMYWYQQKSSQAPKLLFHYYDKDFNNEADTPDNFQSRRPNTSFCFLDIRSPGLGDTAMYLCATSRTGLGYEQYFGPGTRLTVT.

The genes are TRBV6-2 or TRBV6-3 and TRBJ2-3, with 11 bases that match TRBD2. The CDR3 is 16 residues long. Germline lookup yields CDR1 MNHEY and CDR2 SVGEGT. Trimming took 6 bases from V and 4 from J; bases not matched to a gene: 9. The DNA of the CDR3 is TGTGCCAGCAGCCCCCGGACTAGCGGGCACGCAGATACGCAGTATTTT. Translated, it gives CASSPRTSGHADTQYF.

The chain combines TRBV11-1 with TRBJ2-3, with TRBD2 matching over 10 bases. This CDR3 spans 18 amino acids. Germline V gene data show CDR1 as SGHAT and CDR2 as FQDESV (reference sequence). V lost 2 bases, J lost 0 bases, and 8 bases stayed unmatched. The CDR3 loop is CASSLSYLAGASTDTQYF. CDR3 DNA: TGTGCCAGCAGCTTATCGTATCTAGCGGGGGCTAGCACAGATACGCAGTATTTT.

This clonotype was recorded a few times. V and J are TRBV5-1 and TRBJ2-1; D unclear. The germline CDR1 and CDR2 sequences are SGHRS and YFSETQ. With 0 bases removed from V and 0 bases from J, the gap between germline ends came to 10 bases. The CDR3 totals 16 residues. This CDR3 reads CASSLVTASSYNEQFF. Here the CDR3 DNA reads TGCGCCAGCAGCTTGGTAACAGCTAGCTCCTACAATGAGCAGTTCTTC.

The chain uses TRBV5-1 and TRBJ2-5, with D perhaps given as TRBD1 or TRBD2 (5 bases each). Germline CDR1 SGHRS, CDR2 YFSETQ. Deletions cut 4 bases from V and 4 bases from J, with 20 bases between. This CDR3 is built from 16 residues. CDR3 sequence: CASSPQGGRFSETQYF. CDR3 sequence (DNA): TGCGCCAGCAGCCCCCAGGGCGGGCGGTTTTCAGAGACCCAGTACTTC.

The chain combines TRBV9 with TRBJ2-5; 10 bases map to TRBD1. Losses at the gene ends were 0 bases for V and 5 bases for J; bases not matched to a gene: 13. This CDR3 region has 18 residues. Germline V gene sequence: CDR1 SGDLS, CDR2 YYNGEE. CDR3 sequence reads: CASSVGGGQGTARETQYF. As DNA, the CDR3 is TGTGCCAGCAGCGTAGGGGGGGGACAGGGGACGGCAAGGGAGACCCAGTACTTC.

The chain couples TRBV27 to TRBJ2-7, with D maybe TRBD1 (5 bases). Germline V gene sequence: CDR1 MNHEY, CDR2 SMNVEV (reference sequence). Trimming left V 5 bases short and J 0 bases short, with 26 bases between. CDR3 size: 19 residues. The CDR3 is CASSPLTPAWTSSSYEQYF. The CDR3 DNA reads as TGTGCCAGCAGTCCACTGACTCCGGCCTGGACATCAAGCTCCTACGAGCAGTACTTC.

The gene calls are TRBV2 and TRBJ2-1, with a weak D call TRBD2 (7 bases). This CDR3 spans 16 amino acids. Deletions cut 4 bases from V and 9 bases from J, with 22 bases between. The germline V gene has CDR1 SNHLY and CDR2 FYNNEI. CDR3 DNA: TGTGCCAGCAGTGGGAACTTGCGACTAGCAGGGGTTGAGCAGTTCTTC. Translation gives CASSGNLRLAGVEQFF.

The V and J genes are TRBV9 and TRBJ2-7; no clear D gene. V lost 0 bases and J lost 2, with 12 bases in between. The CDR3 sequence is 15 residues long. Per germline, CDR1 SGDLS and CDR2 YYNGEE. CDR3 sequence: CASSVDLSVAYEQYF. The CDR3 bases are TGTGCCAGCAGCGTAGACTTGAGTGTTGCCTACGAGCAGTACTTC.